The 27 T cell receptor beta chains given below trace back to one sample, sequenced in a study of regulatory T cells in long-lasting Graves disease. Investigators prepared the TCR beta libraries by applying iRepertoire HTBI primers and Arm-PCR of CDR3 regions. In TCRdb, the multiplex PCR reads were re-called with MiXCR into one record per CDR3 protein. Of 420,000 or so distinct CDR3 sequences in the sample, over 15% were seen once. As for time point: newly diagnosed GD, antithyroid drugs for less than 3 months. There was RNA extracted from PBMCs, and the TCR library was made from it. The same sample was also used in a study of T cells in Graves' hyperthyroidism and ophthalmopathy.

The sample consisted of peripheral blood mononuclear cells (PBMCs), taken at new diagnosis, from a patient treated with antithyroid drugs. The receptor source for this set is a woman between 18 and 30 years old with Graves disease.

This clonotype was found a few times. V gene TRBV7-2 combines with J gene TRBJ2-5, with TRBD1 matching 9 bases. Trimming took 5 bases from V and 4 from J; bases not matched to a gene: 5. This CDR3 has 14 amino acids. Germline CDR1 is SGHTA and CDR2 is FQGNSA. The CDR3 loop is CASSPGQGLETQYF. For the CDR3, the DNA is TGTGCCAGCAGCCCCGGACAGGGGTTAGAGACCCAGTACTTC.

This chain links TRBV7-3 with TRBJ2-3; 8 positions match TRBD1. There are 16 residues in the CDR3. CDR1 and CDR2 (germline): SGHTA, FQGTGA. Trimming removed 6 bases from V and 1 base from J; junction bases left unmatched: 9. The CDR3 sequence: CASRRGPGQGTDTQYF. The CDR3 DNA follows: TGTGCCAGCAGAAGGGGGCCGGGACAGGGCACAGATACGCAGTATTTT.

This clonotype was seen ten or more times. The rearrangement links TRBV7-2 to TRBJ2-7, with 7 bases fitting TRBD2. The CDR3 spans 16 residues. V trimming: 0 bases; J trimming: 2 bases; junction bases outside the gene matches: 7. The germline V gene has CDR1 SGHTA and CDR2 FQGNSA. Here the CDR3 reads CASSLASSGLTYEQYF. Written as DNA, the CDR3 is TGTGCCAGCAGCTTAGCGTCTAGCGGTCTTACCTACGAGCAGTACTTC. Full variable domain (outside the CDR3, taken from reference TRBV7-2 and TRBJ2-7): GAGVSQSPSNKVTEKGKDVELRCDPISGHTALYWYRQSLGQGLEFLIYFQGNSAPDKSGLPSDRFSAERTGGSVSTLTIQRTQQEDSAVYLCASSLASSGLTYEQYFGPGTRLTVT.

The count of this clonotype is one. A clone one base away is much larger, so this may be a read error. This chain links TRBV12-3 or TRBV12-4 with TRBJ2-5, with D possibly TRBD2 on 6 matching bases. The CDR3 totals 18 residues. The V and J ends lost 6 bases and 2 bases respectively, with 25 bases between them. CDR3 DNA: TGTGCCAGCAGGACCCGGGGGAGGCGTGTCCAGCAACAAGAGACCCAGTACTTC. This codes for CASRTRGRRVQQQETQYF.

The CDR3 reads CASSLRTGKTYEQYF. In DNA, the CDR3 is TGTGCCAGCAGCTTAAGAACCGGGAAAACCTACGAGCAGTACTTC. This chain links TRBV7-3 with TRBJ2-7, with TRBD2 as a possible D gene (5 bases). The V end lost 1 base, the J end lost 2 bases, and 12 bases lay between the germline ends. Germline values: CDR1 SGHTA, CDR2 FQGTGA. The length of the CDR3 is 15 residues.

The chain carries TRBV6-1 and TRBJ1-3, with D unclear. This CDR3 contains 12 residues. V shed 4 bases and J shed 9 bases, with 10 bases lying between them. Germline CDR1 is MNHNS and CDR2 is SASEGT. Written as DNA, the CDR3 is TGTGCCAGCAGTGTACTTCGGACCACCATATATTTT. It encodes CASSVLRTTIYF.

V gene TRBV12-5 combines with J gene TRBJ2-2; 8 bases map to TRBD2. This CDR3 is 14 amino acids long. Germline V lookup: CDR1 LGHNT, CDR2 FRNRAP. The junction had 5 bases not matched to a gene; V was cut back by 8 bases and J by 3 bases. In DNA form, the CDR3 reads TGTGCTAGTCGGGCCGGGGGGGACACCGGGGAGCTGTTTTTT. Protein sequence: CASRAGGDTGELFF.

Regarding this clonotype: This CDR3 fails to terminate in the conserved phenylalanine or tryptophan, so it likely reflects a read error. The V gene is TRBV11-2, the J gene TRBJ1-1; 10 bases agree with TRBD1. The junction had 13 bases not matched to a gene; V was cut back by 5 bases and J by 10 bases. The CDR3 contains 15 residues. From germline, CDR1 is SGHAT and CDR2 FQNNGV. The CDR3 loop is CASSALPGTGVRAFL. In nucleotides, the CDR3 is TGTGCCAGCAGCGCCCTTCCCGGGACAGGGGTTCGAGCTTTCCTT.

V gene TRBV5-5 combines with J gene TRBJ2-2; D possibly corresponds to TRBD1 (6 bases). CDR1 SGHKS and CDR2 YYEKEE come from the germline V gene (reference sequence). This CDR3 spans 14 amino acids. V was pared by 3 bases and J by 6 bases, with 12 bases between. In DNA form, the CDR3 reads TGTGCCAGCAGCTCGACTACAGGGTCCGGGGAGCTGTTTTTT. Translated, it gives CASSSTTGSGELFF.

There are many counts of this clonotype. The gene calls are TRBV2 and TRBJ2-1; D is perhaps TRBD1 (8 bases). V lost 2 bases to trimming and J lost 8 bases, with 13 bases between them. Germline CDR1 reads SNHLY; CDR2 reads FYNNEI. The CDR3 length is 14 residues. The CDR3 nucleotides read TGTGCCAGCAGTGAAAGGACAGGGAGGGATGAGCAGTTCTTC. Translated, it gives CASSERTGRDEQFF.

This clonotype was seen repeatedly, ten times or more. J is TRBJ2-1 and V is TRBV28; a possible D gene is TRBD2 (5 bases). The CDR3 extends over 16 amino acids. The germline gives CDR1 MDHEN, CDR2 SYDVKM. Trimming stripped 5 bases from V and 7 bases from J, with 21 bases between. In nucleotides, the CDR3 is TGTGCCAGCAGTAGCGCCTTGGGAGCCGGATGGAATGAGCAGTTCTTC. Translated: CASSSALGAGWNEQFF.

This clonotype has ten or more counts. In DNA, the CDR3 is TGTGCCAGCCAAACCACGAGACGGAACACCGGGGAGCTGTTTTTT. Protein: CASQTTRRNTGELFF. This chain uses TRBV18 with TRBJ2-2; D not certain. The CDR3 spans 15 residues. Germline lookup yields CDR1 KGHSH and CDR2 LQKENI. Trimming took 8 bases from V and 1 from J, leaving 14 bases between them.

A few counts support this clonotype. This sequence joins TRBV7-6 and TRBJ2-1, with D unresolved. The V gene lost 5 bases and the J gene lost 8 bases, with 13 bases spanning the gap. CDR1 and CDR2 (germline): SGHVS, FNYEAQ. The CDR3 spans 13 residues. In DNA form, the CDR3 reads TGTGCCAGCAGCCTCCTCTTTACCGATGAGCAGTTCTTC. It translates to CASSLLFTDEQFF.

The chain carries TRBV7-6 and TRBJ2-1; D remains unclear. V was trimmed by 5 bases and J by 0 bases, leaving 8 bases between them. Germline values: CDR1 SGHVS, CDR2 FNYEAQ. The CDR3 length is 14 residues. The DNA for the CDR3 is TGTGCCAGCAGCGCAGGAACCTCCTACAATGAGCAGTTCTTC. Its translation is CASSAGTSYNEQFF.

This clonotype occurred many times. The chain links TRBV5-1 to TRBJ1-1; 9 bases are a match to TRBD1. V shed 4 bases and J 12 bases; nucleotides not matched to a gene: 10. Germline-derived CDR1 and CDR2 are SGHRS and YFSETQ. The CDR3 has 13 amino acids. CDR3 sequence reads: CASSTGTGILSFF. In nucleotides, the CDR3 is TGCGCCAGCAGCACCGGGACAGGGATCTTATCTTTCTTT.

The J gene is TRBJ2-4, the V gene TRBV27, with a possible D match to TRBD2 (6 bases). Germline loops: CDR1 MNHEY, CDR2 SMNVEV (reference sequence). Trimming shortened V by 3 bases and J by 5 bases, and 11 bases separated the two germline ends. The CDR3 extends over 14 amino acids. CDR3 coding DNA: TGTGCCAGCAGTTTTCGCGGGACCGAAAACATTCAGTACTTC. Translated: CASSFRGTENIQYF.

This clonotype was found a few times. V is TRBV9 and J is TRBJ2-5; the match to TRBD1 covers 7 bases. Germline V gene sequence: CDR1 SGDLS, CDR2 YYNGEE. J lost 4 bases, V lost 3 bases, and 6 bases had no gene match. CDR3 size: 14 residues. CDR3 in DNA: TGTGCCAGCAGCGCAACAGGGGAATCAGAGACCCAGTACTTC. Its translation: CASSATGESETQYF.

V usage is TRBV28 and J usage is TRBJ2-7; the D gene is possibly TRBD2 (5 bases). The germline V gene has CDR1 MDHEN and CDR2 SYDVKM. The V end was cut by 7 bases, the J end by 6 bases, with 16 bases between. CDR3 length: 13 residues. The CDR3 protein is CASKSGLVREQYF. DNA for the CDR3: TGTGCCAGCAAATCAGGACTGGTTCGCGAGCAGTACTTC.

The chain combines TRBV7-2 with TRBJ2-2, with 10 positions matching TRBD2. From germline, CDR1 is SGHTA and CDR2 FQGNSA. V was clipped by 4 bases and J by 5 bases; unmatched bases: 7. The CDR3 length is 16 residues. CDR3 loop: CASSSPAGGGTGELFF. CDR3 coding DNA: TGTGCCAGCAGCTCCCCAGCGGGAGGGGGGACCGGGGAGCTGTTTTTT.

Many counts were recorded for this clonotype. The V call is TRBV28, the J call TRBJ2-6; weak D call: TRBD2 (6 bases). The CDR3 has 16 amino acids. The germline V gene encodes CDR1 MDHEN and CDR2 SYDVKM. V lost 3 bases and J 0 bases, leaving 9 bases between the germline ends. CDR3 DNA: TGTGCCAGCAGTTTGGAGGGAATCTCTGGGGCCAACGTCCTGACTTTC. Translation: CASSLEGISGANVLTF.

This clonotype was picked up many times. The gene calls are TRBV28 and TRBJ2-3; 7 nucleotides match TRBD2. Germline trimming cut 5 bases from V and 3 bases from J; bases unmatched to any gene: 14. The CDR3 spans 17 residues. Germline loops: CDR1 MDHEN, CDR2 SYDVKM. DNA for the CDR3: TGTGCCAGCAGTCCGATATGGGAGCGGGACGGTACAGATACGCAGTATTTT. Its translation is CASSPIWERDGTDTQYF.

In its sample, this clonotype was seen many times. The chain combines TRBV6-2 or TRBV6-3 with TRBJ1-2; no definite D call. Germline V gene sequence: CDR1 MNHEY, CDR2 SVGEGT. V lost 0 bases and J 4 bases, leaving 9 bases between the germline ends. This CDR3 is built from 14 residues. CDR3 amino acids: CASSYSRSIYGYTF. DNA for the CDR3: TGTGCCAGCAGTTACTCCCGAAGTATCTATGGCTACACCTTC.

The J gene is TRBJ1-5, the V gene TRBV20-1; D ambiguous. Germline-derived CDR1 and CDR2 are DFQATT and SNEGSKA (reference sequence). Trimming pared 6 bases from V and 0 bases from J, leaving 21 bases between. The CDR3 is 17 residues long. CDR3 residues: CSAYDTERGNSNQPQHF. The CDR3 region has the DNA TGCAGTGCCTACGATACAGAAAGAGGGAATAGCAATCAGCCCCAGCATTTT.

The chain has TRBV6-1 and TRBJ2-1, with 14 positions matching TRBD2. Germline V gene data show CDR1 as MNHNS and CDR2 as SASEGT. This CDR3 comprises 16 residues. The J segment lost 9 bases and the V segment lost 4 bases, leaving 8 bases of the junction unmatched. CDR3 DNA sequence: TGTGCCAGCAGTGGAGGACTAGCGGGAGGAAACAGTGAGCAGTTCTTC. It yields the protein CASSGGLAGGNSEQFF.

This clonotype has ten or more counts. CDR3 loop: CASSLIPGSYEQYF. The CDR3 coding sequence is TGTGCCAGCAGTTTAATCCCGGGGTCCTACGAGCAGTACTTC. The chain has TRBV28 and TRBJ2-7, with D possibly matching TRBD2 (5 bases). Germline loops: CDR1 MDHEN, CDR2 SYDVKM. CDR3 length equals 14 residues. The V end lost 2 bases, the J end lost 1 base, and 9 bases lay between the germline ends.

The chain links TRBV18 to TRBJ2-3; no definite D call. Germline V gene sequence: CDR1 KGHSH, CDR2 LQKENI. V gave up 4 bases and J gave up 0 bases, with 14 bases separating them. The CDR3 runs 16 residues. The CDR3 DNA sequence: TGTGCCAGCTCACATACTTGCGGAACTAGCACAGATACGCAGTATTTT. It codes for CASSHTCGTSTDTQYF.

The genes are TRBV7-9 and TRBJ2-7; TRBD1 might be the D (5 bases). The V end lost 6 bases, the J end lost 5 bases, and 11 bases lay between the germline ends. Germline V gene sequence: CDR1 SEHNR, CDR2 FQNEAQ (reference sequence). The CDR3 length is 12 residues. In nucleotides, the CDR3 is TGTGCCAGCAGGGGGCTTTCAAACGAGCAGTACTTC. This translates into CASRGLSNEQYF.